These 11 T cell receptor beta chains were all obtained from the same sample, sequenced in a study of T cell responses to AZD1222 COVID-19 vaccine. TCRdb's copy holds only in-frame clones and misses some; the assay was immunoSEQ multiplex PCR. The sample contains roughly 130,000 clones, 91% of which appear only once. The sample was peripheral blood, taken 28 days after the second dose of the MenACWY control vaccine. The receptors were gathered from an adult who received the MenACWY meningococcal vaccine as a control.

V and J are TRBV21-1 and TRBJ2-7; the table gives TRBD1 as D, unverified against the DNA. TRBV21-1 is designated a pseudogene. There are 15 residues in the CDR3. The CDR3 loop reads CASSDSGHNSYEQYF. As DNA, the CDR3 is TGTGCCAGCAGCGACTCGGGACACAACTCCTACGAGCAGTACTTC.

The chain recombines TRBV7-2 with TRBJ2-5, with D possibly matching TRBD1 (5 bases). The CDR3 sequence is 13 residues long. V was cut by 5 bases and J by 3 bases, with 10 bases left in between. Germline CDR1 and CDR2: SGHTA and FQGNSA. CDR3 nucleotides: TGTGCCAGCAGCGGGGCCAGGGAAGAGACCCAGTACTTC. As protein: CASSGAREETQYF.

This sequence joins TRBV7-8 and TRBJ2-5; D is unresolved. V was cut by 5 bases and J by 7 bases, with 8 bases left in between. Germline lookup yields CDR1 SGHVS and CDR2 FQNEAQ. The CDR3 has 11 residues. The CDR3 region is CASSQPGTQYF. CDR3 bases: TGTGCCAGCAGCCAACCTGGGACCCAGTACTTC.

A few counts support this clone. The rearrangement joins TRBV27 to TRBJ1-1, with D possibly matching TRBD1 (5 bases). Germline assignment: CDR1 MNHEY and CDR2 SMNVEV (reference sequence). Trimming left V 3 bases short and J 4 bases short, with 15 bases between. The CDR3 sequence is 15 residues long. CDR3 protein: CASSLGDPSSTEAFF. In DNA form, the CDR3 reads TGTGCCAGCAGTTTGGGGGACCCGAGCAGCACTGAAGCTTTCTTT.

This chain connects TRBV19 to TRBJ2-1; 12 bases agree with TRBD2. Germline loops: CDR1 LNHDA, CDR2 SQIVND (reference sequence). J was trimmed by 6 bases and V by 6 bases; bases with no gene match: 6. The CDR3 extends over 15 amino acids. CDR3 region: CASRPTSGSGNEQFF. CDR3 DNA: TGTGCCAGTAGGCCGACTAGCGGGAGTGGCAATGAGCAGTTCTTC.

The chain joins TRBV7-9 to TRBJ2-7, with D possibly called TRBD1 or TRBD2 (5 bases each). The CDR3 covers 13 residues. Per the germline V gene, CDR1 is SEHNR and CDR2 is FQNEAQ (reference sequence). The V end was cut by 4 bases, the J end by 2 bases, with 9 bases between. CDR3: CASSWDRAYEQYF. CDR3 DNA sequence: TGTGCCAGCAGCTGGGACCGGGCCTACGAGCAGTACTTC.

This chain joins TRBV19 and TRBJ2-7; the match to TRBD1 covers 7 bases. The CDR3 covers 17 residues. The germline CDR1 and CDR2 sequences are LNHDA and SQIVND (reference sequence). The J segment lost 3 bases and the V segment lost 1 base, leaving 12 bases of the junction unmatched. CDR3 sequence: CASSIVGQAMSGYEQYF. The CDR3, as DNA: TGTGCCAGTAGTATAGTAGGACAGGCCATGTCTGGCTACGAGCAGTACTTC.

The gene calls are TRBV29-1 and TRBJ2-7; D might be TRBD1 (5 bases). Trimming pared 5 bases from V and 0 bases from J, leaving 8 bases between. CDR1 and CDR2 from the germline V gene are SQVTM and ANQGSEA. The CDR3 covers 12 residues. DNA for the CDR3: TGCAGCGTTCAACAGGACTCCTACGAGCAGTACTTC. Protein sequence: CSVQQDSYEQYF.

This sequence joins TRBV5-6 and TRBJ1-5; 8 bases are shared with TRBD1. Germline CDR1 is SGHDT and CDR2 is YYEEEE. V lost 4 bases to trimming and J lost 7 bases; unmatched junction nucleotides: 10. The CDR3 has 15 residues. CDR3 DNA sequence: TGTGCCAGCAGCGACAGGGGTACTAGAGGGCAGCCCCAGCATTTT. Its translation: CASSDRGTRGQPQHF.

This clone occurred once. V usage is TRBV19 and J usage is TRBJ1-4; 10 bases fit TRBD1. Per the germline V gene, CDR1 is LNHDA and CDR2 is SQIVND (reference sequence). This CDR3 is 16 amino acids long. The V segment lost 9 bases and the J segment 2 bases; nucleotides outside the gene matches: 9. The CDR3 here is CASKWDRGSTNEKLFF. The CDR3 DNA reads TGTGCCAGCAAGTGGGACAGGGGATCTACTAATGAAAAACTGTTTTTT.

The chain uses TRBV29-1 and TRBJ2-7, with 14 positions matching TRBD2. From germline, CDR1 is SQVTM and CDR2 ANQGSEA. V shed 4 bases, J shed 9 bases, and the junction held 5 bases outside the gene matches. The CDR3 loop spans 13 amino acids. The chain's CDR3 is CSVAGTSGSMQYF. As DNA, the CDR3 is TGCAGCGTTGCAGGGACTAGCGGGAGTATGCAGTACTTC.